This TCR beta chain comes out of a study of T-cell memory formation after mild COVID-19. Study-level information: Clusters of TCRs were largely donor specific. Study-level findings and limits: Pre-infection memory held some responding clones, suggesting pre-existing cross-reactive T cells responded. CD4+ contracting clones were mainly CM and EM; CD8+ ones, EMRA. The authors did not confirm SARS-CoV-2 specificity of second-wave clones peaking day 37.

CDR1 and CDR2 (germline): SGHTA, FQGNSA. The CDR3 runs 15 residues. The V end lost 0 bases, the J end lost 5 bases, and 13 bases lay between the germline ends. In this sample, this clonotype turned up a few times. Its target is unknown. TCRdb passed the 5' RACE reads through MiXCR, listing each CDR3 protein once. The sample shows approximately 490,000 distinct CDR3 sequences, just over 20% of them seen only once. Material: PBMCs or a T cell subset sorted from them (not recorded which). The genes are TRBV7-2 and TRBJ1-2; D is unclear. The receptor was isolated from an adult woman who had mild COVID-19 (a few samples of this study predate the infection). Cell type and time point are not known. CDR3 sequence reads: CASSLAGLSGYGYTF. The CDR3 DNA follows: TGTGCCAGCAGCTTAGCAGGGCTGAGTGGGTATGGCTACACCTTC.